The 23 T cell receptor beta chains below were found in one sample sequenced in a study of tumor-infiltrating lymphocytes in primary liver carcinoma. The template, approximately 500 ng total RNA, yielded TCR beta cDNA made with a constant-region primer. Library construction for TCR beta comprised three nested multiplex PCR rounds performed with slightly modified ARM-PCR. The first two PCR rounds used TRBV1-TRBV30 forward primers with a C-beta reverse primer, roughly 11 cycles each. TCRdb reanalysed the multiplex PCR reads using MiXCR and keeps one entry per CDR3 protein. Counted here are hundreds of thousands of distinct CDR3 sequences, approximately 54% occurring once; the ten biggest clones make up approximately 17%. RNA isolated from unsorted whole blood supplied the blood RNA, with germline DNA also extracted. Specimen: peripheral blood. Receptors originate from a woman aged 25 to 39 with primary liver carcinoma and hepatitis B virus infection.

This clonotype has only a few counts. Sequence at one end of the junction differs from germline and may be a read error. The rearrangement joins TRBV4-1 to TRBJ2-5; 9 bases align to TRBD1. Germline V CDR1 and CDR2: MGHRA, YSYEKL. The CDR3 spans 15 residues. CDR3 nucleotides: TGCGCCAGCAGACAAGGGGACAGGGAGGGGGAGACCCAGTACTTC. Translated: CASRQGDREGETQYF.

The chain's CDR3 is CASRPGAGYGYTF. As DNA, the CDR3 is TGTGCCAGCAGGCCAGGGGCTGGCTATGGCTACACCTTC. The rearrangement uses TRBV7-3 and TRBJ1-2, with TRBD1 as a possible D gene (6 bases). The CDR3 loop spans 13 amino acids. Germline V lookup: CDR1 SGHTA, CDR2 FQGTGA. The germline V and J ends were trimmed by 6 bases and 4 bases, with 12 bases remaining between them. The whole variable domain, remainder taken from reference TRBV7-3 and TRBJ1-2, is GAGVSQTPSNKVTEKGKYVELRCDPISGHTALYWYRQSLGQGPEFLIYFQGTGAADDSGLPNDRFFAVRPEGSVSTLKIQRTERGDSAVYLCASRPGAGYGYTFGSGTRLTVV.

Of note for this clonotype: A read error may be the cause here, since a much bigger clone is one base away. The V and J genes are TRBV6-6 and TRBJ2-6; tentative D call: TRBD2 (6 bases). Germline-derived CDR1 and CDR2 are MNHNY and SVGAGI (reference sequence). The CDR3 is made up of 17 amino acids. CDR3 loop: CASRGSQQGSGANVQTF. The CDR3 coding sequence is TGTGCCTCGCGGGGTAGCCAACAAGGCTCTGGGGCCAACGTCCAGACTTTC.

The chain couples TRBV7-9 to TRBJ2-1; TRBD2 matches at 7 bases. V trimming: 5 bases; J trimming: 5 bases; junction bases outside the gene matches: 9. This CDR3 contains 15 residues. Germline V gene lookup returns CDR1 SEHNR and CDR2 FQNEAQ (reference sequence). The CDR3 loop is CASSRGGSRDNEQFF. CDR3 bases: TGTGCCAGCAGCAGGGGCGGGAGCAGGGACAATGAGCAGTTCTTC.

This clonotype was observed a single time. A much bigger clone sits one base away, suggesting this may be a read error. Because the CDR3 is missing its conserved closing phenylalanine or tryptophan, this is likely a read error. The V call is TRBV6-1, the J call TRBJ2-1; D is possibly TRBD2 (6 bases). Looked up from germline, CDR1 is MNHNS and CDR2 is SASEGT. Trimming pared 5 bases from V and 1 base from J, leaving 9 bases between. The CDR3 sequence is 14 residues long. CDR3 in DNA: TGTGCCAGCAGTTCGGGACTTTCCTACAATGAGCAGTTCTTA. It codes for CASSSGLSYNEQFL.

Comments on this clonotype: This clone may be a read error of a much larger clone one base away. V is TRBV12-3 or TRBV12-4 and J is TRBJ2-7; 9 nucleotides align to TRBD2. The CDR3 loop spans 14 amino acids. V lost 6 bases, J lost 5 bases, and 8 bases stayed unmatched. The CDR3 sequence is CASSFKREDHEQYF. CDR3 sequence (DNA): TGTGCCAGCAGCTTCAAGCGGGAGGACCACGAGCAGTACTTC.

This clonotype has more than one count but fewer than ten. The chain couples TRBV6-1 to TRBJ2-3, with D possibly TRBD1 on 5 matching bases. Trimming pared 4 bases from V and 4 bases from J, leaving 21 bases between. CDR1 and CDR2 from the germline V gene are MNHNS and SASEGT. The CDR3 covers 17 residues. The CDR3 loop reads CASSVGQGSWPPDTQYF. CDR3 nucleotide sequence: TGTGCCAGCAGTGTGGGGCAGGGAAGTTGGCCTCCAGATACGCAGTATTTT.

In its sample, this clonotype was seen a few times. Germline and junction disagree at one end, which may indicate a read error. The chain combines TRBV11-2 with TRBJ2-3, with 8 bases identical to TRBD2. In germline, CDR1 is SGHAT, CDR2 FQNNGV. This CDR3 has 16 residues. CDR3 bases: TGTGCCAGCAACTTAATAGCGGGATGGGTCACAGATACGCAGTATTTT. Protein product: CASNLIAGWVTDTQYF.

Note on this clonotype: A single base separates this from a much larger clone, so it may be a read error. Here the CDR3 omits its conserved ending phenylalanine or tryptophan, so a read error is the likely source. The chain couples TRBV6-2 or TRBV6-3 to TRBJ1-2, with D maybe TRBD1 (6 bases). The CDR3 length is 13 residues. The germline CDR1 and CDR2 sequences are MNHEY and SVGEGT. The V end lost 4 bases, the J end lost 3 bases, and 9 bases lay between the germline ends. CDR3 protein: CASSSRQDYGYTL. As DNA, the CDR3 is TGTGCCAGCAGTTCTCGACAGGACTATGGCTACACCCTC.

Comments on this clonotype: This may arise from a read error, as a much more abundant clone is one base away. The gene calls are TRBV6-2 or TRBV6-3 and TRBJ2-1; perhaps TRBD1 as D (6 bases). Germline V gene data show CDR1 as MNHEY and CDR2 as SVGEGT. The CDR3 consists of 12 residues. DNA for the CDR3: TGTGCCAGCGGGCACAGGGCCAATGAGCAGCTCTTC. This gives the protein CASGHRANEQLF.

A few counts support this clonotype. The chain joins TRBV6-6 to TRBJ1-1; weak D call: TRBD1 (6 bases). The V and J ends lost 5 bases and 0 bases respectively, with 19 bases between them. The CDR3 length is 17 residues. Germline assignment: CDR1 MNHNY and CDR2 SVGAGI (reference sequence). The CDR3 reads CASSTPQGQRMNTEAFF. For the CDR3, the DNA is TGTGCCAGCAGTACCCCCCAAGGACAGAGGATGAACACTGAAGCTTTCTTT.

This clonotype has at least ten counts. The chain couples TRBV5-6 to TRBJ2-1; maybe TRBD1 (6 bases). Trimming left V 2 bases short and J 1 base short, with 10 bases between. The CDR3 runs to 15 residues. Germline-derived CDR1 and CDR2 are SGHDT and YYEEEE. The DNA of the CDR3 is TGTGCCAGCAGCTTATTACAGGGTTCCTACAATGAGCAGTTCTTC. Its translation: CASSLLQGSYNEQFF.

This clonotype was counted only a few times. A much bigger clone sits one base away, suggesting this may be a read error. The V call is TRBV6-5, the J call TRBJ1-5, with D maybe TRBD1 (6 bases). CDR3 length: 14 residues. Germline CDR1 MNHEY, CDR2 SVGAGI. Trimming left V 5 bases short and J 11 bases short, with 19 bases between. The CDR3 sequence: CASSPGQFVQSQHF. The DNA for the CDR3 is TGTGCCAGCAGTCCCGGACAGTTTGTCCAGTCCCAGCATTTT.

This clonotype was seen a single time. It may be a read error: a sequence one base away is much more abundant. The chain links TRBV30 to TRBJ2-7; 7 bases align to TRBD1. The CDR3 covers 15 residues. The V gene's germline CDR1 is GTSNPN and CDR2 SVGIG (reference sequence). The DNA of the CDR3 is TGTGTCTGGACCATGACAGGGCTCAGTTTAGACGAGCAGTACTTC. It translates to CVWTMTGLSLDEQYF.

This clonotype was observed a handful of times. V and J are TRBV30 and TRBJ2-1, with 9 bases lining up with TRBD2. CDR3 length: 17 residues. The V segment lost 8 bases and the J segment 0 bases; nucleotides outside the gene matches: 14. In germline, CDR1 is GTSNPN, CDR2 SVGIG (reference sequence). The DNA of the CDR3 is TGTGCCCGCCAGGCGGGAGGGGGGTCTAGCTCCTACAATGAGCAGTTCTTC. Its protein is CARQAGGGSSSYNEQFF. The whole variable domain, remainder taken from reference TRBV30 and TRBJ2-1, is SQTIHQWPATLVQPVGSPLSLECTVEGTSNPNLYWYRQAAGRGLQLLFYSVGIGQISSEVPQNLSASRPQDRQFILSSKKLLLSDSGFYLCARQAGGGSSSYNEQFFGPGTRLTVL.

The chain links TRBV6-1 to TRBJ2-1, with 12 bases matching TRBD2. This CDR3 comprises 15 residues. Germline assignment: CDR1 MNHNS and CDR2 SASEGT. The V gene end was trimmed by 7 bases and the J gene end by 4 bases; junction bases not matched to a gene: 5. The CDR3 region has the DNA TGTGCCAGCACCACACTAGCGGGAGGTTACAATGAGCAGTTCTTC. It specifies CASTTLAGGYNEQFF.

As to this clonotype: With a much larger clone just one base away, this may be a read error. V gene TRBV6-5 combines with J gene TRBJ2-2; 8 bases are a match to TRBD2. This CDR3 contains 16 residues. The germline V gene has CDR1 MNHEY and CDR2 SVGAGI. CDR3: CVSSYSILAGTGELFF. The CDR3 DNA is TGTGTCAGCAGTTACTCGATCCTAGCGGGCACCGGGGAGCTGTTTTTT.

This clonotype was counted at least ten times. The gene calls are TRBV11-2 and TRBJ2-3, with D tentatively TRBD2 (6 bases). Between the trimmed V and J ends, which lost 6 bases and 0 bases, there was a span of 13 bases. CDR1 SGHAT and CDR2 FQNNGV come from the germline V gene. This CDR3 is 15 amino acids long. This CDR3 is CASRLSGYSTDTQYF. Here the CDR3 DNA reads TGTGCCAGCAGACTCAGCGGGTACAGCACAGATACGCAGTATTTT.

V usage is TRBV2 and J usage is TRBJ2-5; D perhaps matches TRBD2 (5 bases). The CDR3 loop spans 12 amino acids. Looked up from germline, CDR1 is SNHLY and CDR2 is FYNNEI. The V end was cut by 4 bases, the J end by 6 bases, with 9 bases between. CDR3: CASSGGPQTQYF. The CDR3 bases are TGTGCCAGCAGTGGAGGGCCCCAGACCCAGTACTTC.

This clonotype was seen only a few times. This chain uses TRBV7-9 with TRBJ1-1; 9 positions agree with TRBD1. Trimming removed 5 bases from V and 11 bases from J; junction bases left unmatched: 9. The CDR3 is 13 residues long. Germline CDR1 is SEHNR and CDR2 is FQNEAQ (reference sequence). In nucleotides, the CDR3 is TGTGCCAGCAGCGCCCGGACAGGGGAAATGGCTTTCTTT. It translates to CASSARTGEMAFF.

About this clonotype: A read error is possible here, since a much larger clone lies one base away. The chain employs TRBV6-6 and TRBJ2-6; TRBD2 matches at 8 bases. This CDR3 spans 18 amino acids. Germline assignment: CDR1 MNHNY and CDR2 SVGAGI (reference sequence). CDR3 loop: CASSPGLAGSSGAHVLTF. The DNA of the CDR3 is TGTGCCAGCAGCCCCGGGCTAGCGGGCAGCTCTGGGGCCCACGTCCTGACTTTC.

This clonotype has at least ten counts. The chain carries TRBV12-3 or TRBV12-4 and TRBJ2-2; perhaps TRBD2 as D (5 bases). V gave up 7 bases and J gave up 1 base, with 13 bases separating them. The CDR3 runs to 15 residues. This chain's CDR3 is CASIKGVRNTGELFF. DNA of the CDR3: TGTGCCAGCATAAAGGGAGTTCGGAACACCGGGGAGCTGTTTTTT.

This clonotype has at least ten counts. The chain has TRBV5-4 and TRBJ2-3; D gene uncertain. Germline values: CDR1 SGHNT, CDR2 YYREEE (reference sequence). V was clipped by 4 bases and J by 2 bases, with 8 bases between them. The CDR3 is made up of 13 amino acids. The CDR3 spells CASSPSSTDTQYF. In DNA form, the CDR3 reads TGTGCCAGCAGCCCTAGTTCCACAGATACGCAGTATTTT.